These 5 T cell receptor beta chains share one sample of origin, sequenced in a study of T cells in Graves' hyperthyroidism and ophthalmopathy. Amplification of TCR beta CDR3 regions was performed using RNA transcripts as template. Using the HTBI primer set, a first-round RT-PCR was run on the TCR CDR3. TCRdb used MiXCR to reprocess the multiplex PCR reads, holding one entry per CDR3 protein. The table records 300,000 to 400,000 distinct CDR3 sequences, roughly 18% of them present only once. The sequenced sample was blood. The receptors stem from a woman aged 45-65 years with Graves' hyperthyroidism.

The V call is TRBV13, the J call TRBJ1-2, with D possibly being TRBD1 (5 bases). Trimming cost V 3 bases and J 4 bases, with 15 bases left between them. CDR3 size: 15 residues. Germline CDR1 and CDR2: PRHDT and FYEKMQ (reference sequence). Here the CDR3 reads CASSFNVRVFYGYTF. The CDR3 DNA follows: TGTGCCAGCAGCTTCAACGTCAGGGTTTTCTATGGCTACACCTTC.

This clonotype was recorded a few times. The chain uses TRBV4-2 and TRBJ2-1; the D is unclear. Trimming shortened V by 3 bases and J by 9 bases, and 21 bases separated the two germline ends. The CDR3 is 16 amino acids. Germline V gives CDR1 LGHNA, CDR2 YNFKEQ. The CDR3 DNA reads TGTGCCAGCAGCCATAGACCCGGGTCCGTATGGGCTGAGCAGTTCTTC. Translation gives CASSHRPGSVWAEQFF.

This clonotype has ten or more counts. V gene TRBV12-3 or TRBV12-4 combines with J gene TRBJ1-1; D perhaps matches TRBD1 (5 bases). The CDR3 spans 13 residues. Trimming took 8 bases from V and 3 from J, leaving 13 bases between them. The CDR3 DNA sequence: TGTGCCAGCGCGACCCTGGGGGACACTGAAGCTTTCTTT. The encoded protein is CASATLGDTEAFF.

In its sample, this clonotype was seen many times. The chain carries TRBV6-1 and TRBJ2-1; tentatively, D is TRBD2 (5 bases). The CDR3 has 15 amino acids. The germline V gene has CDR1 MNHNS and CDR2 SASEGT. V shed 5 bases and J shed 0 bases, with 11 bases lying between them. CDR3 residues: CASSFGESSYNEQFF. CDR3 DNA sequence: TGTGCCAGCAGTTTCGGGGAGAGCTCCTACAATGAGCAGTTCTTC.

A note on this clonotype: A much larger clone sits a single nucleotide away, making a read error possible. V gene TRBV27 combines with J gene TRBJ1-4; a weak D match, TRBD1 (5 bases). The CDR3 extends over 14 amino acids. From germline, CDR1 is MNHEY and CDR2 SMNVEV (reference sequence). CDR3 region: CAGSLSGKGEKLFF. The CDR3 nucleotides are TGTGCCGGCAGTTTGTCAGGGAAGGGTGAAAAACTGTTTTTT.